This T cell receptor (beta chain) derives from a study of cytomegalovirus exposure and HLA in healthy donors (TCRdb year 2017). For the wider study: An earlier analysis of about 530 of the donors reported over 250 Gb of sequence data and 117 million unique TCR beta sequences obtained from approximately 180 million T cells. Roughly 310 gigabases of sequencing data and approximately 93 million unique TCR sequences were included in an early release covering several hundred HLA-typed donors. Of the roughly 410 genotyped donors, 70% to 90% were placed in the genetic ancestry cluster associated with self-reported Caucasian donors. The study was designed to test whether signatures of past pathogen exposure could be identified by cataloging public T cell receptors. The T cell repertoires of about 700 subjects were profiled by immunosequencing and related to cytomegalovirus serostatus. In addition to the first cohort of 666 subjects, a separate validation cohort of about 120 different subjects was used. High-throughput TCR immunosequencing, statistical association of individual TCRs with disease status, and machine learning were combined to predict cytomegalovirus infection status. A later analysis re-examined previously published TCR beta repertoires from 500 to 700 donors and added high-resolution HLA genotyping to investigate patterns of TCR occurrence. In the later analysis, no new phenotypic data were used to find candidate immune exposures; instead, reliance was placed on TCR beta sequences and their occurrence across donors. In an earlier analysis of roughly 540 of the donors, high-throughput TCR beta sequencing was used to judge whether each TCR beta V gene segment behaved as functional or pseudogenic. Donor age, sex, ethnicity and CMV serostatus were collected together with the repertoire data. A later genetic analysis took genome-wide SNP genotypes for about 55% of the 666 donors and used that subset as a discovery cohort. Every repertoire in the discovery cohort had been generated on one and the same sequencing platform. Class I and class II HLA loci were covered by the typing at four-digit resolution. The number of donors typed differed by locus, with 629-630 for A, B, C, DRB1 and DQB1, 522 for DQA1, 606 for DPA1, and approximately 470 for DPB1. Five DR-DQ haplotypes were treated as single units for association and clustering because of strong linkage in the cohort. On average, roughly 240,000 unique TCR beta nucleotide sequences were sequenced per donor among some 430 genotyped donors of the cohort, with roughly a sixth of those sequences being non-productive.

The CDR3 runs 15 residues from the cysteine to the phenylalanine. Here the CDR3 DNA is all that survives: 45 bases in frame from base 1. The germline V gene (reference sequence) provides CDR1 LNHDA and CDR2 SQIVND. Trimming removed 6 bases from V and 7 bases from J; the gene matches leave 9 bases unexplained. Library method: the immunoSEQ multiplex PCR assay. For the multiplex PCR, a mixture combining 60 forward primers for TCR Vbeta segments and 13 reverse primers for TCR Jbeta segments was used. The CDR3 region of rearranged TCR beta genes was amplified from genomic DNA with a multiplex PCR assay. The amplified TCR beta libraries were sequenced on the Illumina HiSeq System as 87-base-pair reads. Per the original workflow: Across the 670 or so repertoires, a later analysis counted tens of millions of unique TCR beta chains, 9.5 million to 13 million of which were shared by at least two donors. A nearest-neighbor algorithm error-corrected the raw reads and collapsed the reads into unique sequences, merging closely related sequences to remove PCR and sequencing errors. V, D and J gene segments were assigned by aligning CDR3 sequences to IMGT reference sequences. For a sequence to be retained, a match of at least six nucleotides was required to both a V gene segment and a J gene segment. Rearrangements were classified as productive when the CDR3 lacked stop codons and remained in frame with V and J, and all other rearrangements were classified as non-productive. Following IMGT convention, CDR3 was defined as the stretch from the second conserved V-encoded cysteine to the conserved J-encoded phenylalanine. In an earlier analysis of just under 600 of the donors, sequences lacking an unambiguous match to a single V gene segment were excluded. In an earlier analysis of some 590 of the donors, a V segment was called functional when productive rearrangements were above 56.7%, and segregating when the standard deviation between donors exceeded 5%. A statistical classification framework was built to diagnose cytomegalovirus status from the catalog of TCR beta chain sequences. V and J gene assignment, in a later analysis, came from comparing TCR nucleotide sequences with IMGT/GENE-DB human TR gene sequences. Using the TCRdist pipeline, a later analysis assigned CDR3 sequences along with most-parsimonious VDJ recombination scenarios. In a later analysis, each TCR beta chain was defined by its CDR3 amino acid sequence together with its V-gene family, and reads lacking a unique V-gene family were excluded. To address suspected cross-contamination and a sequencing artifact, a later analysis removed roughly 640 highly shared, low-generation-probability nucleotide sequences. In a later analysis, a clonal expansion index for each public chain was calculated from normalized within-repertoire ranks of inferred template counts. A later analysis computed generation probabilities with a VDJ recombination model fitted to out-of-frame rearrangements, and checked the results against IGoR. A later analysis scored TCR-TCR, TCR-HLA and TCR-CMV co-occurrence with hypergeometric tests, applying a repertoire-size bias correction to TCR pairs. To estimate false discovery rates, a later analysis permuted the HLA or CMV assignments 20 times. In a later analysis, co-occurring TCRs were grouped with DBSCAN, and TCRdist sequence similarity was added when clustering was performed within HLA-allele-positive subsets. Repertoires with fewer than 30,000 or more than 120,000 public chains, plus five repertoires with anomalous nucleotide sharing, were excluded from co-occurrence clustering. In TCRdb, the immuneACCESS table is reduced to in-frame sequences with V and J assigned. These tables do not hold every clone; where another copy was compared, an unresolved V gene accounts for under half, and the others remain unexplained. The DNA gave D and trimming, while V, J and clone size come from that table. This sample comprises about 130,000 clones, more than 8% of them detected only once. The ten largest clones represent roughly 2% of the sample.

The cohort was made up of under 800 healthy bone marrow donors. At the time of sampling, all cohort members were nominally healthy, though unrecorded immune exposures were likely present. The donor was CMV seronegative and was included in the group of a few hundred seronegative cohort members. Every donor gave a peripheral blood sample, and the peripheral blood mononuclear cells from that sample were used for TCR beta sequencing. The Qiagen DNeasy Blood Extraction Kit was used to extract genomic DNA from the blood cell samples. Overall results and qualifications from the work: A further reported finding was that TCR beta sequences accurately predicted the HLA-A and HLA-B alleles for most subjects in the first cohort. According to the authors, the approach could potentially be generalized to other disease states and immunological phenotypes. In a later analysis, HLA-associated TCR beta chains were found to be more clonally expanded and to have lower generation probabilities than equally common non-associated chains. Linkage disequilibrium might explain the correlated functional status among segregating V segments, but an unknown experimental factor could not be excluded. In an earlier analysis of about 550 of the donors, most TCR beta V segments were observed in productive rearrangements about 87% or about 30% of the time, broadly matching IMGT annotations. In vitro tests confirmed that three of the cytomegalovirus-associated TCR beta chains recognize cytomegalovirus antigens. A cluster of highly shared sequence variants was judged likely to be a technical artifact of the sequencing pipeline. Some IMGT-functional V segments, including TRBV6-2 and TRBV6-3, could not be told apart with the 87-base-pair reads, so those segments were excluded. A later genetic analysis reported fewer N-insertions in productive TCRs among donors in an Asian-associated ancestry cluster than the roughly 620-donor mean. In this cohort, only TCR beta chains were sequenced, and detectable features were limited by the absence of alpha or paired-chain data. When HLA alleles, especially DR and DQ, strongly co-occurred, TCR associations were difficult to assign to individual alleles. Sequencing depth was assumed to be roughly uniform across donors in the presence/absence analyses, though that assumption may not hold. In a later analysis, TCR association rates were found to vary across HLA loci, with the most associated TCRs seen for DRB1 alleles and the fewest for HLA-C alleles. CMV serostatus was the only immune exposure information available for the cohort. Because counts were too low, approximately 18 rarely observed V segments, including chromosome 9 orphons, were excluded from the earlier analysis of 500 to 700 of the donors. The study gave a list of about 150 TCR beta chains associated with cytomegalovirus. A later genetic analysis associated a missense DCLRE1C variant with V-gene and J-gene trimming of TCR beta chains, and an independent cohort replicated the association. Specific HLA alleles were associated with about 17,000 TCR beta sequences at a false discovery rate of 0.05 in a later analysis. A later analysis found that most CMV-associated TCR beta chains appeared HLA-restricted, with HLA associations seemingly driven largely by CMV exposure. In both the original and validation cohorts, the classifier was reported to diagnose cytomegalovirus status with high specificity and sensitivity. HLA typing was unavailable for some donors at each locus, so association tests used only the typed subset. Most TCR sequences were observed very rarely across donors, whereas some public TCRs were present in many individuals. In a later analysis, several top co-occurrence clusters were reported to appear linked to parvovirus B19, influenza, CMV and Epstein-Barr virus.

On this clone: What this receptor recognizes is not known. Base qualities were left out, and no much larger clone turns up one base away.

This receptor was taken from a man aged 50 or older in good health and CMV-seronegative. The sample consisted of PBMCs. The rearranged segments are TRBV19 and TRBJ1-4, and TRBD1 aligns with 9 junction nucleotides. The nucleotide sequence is TGTGCCAGTAGGCCTAAGACAGGGGGAAGTGAAAAACTGTTTTTT. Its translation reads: CASRPKTGGSEKLFF.